The 13 T cell receptor beta chains given below trace back to one sample, sequenced in a study of cytomegalovirus exposure and HLA in healthy donors. The PCR used 60 Vbeta and 13 Jbeta primers. Method: immunoSEQ multiplex PCR; TCRdb's copy keeps in-frame clones and lacks some. The table records about 150,000 clones, around 81% of them present only once. Sequencing used PBMCs. The receptors derive from a woman between 40 and 55 years old in good health and CMV-seropositive.

This clone was seen just once. The rearrangement uses TRBV28 and TRBJ1-5; no firm D call. Trimming left V 2 bases short and J 0 bases short, with 11 bases between. The germline CDR1 and CDR2 sequences are MDHEN and SYDVKM. The CDR3 consists of 16 residues. CDR3 protein: CASSLEGFDSNQPQHF. The CDR3 DNA is TGTGCCAGCAGTTTAGAGGGCTTTGATAGCAATCAGCCCCAGCATTTT.

This sequence joins TRBV5-4 and TRBJ1-2, with 11 bases fitting TRBD1. J gave up 8 bases and V 5 bases, and 11 bases lay outside the gene matches. The CDR3 totals 15 residues. The germline gives CDR1 SGHNT, CDR2 YYREEE (reference sequence). The CDR3, as DNA: TGTGCCAGCAGGCGCATCCAGGACAGGGGGCACGGCTACACCTTC. This sequence encodes CASRRIQDRGHGYTF.

The chain links TRBV18 to TRBJ2-5; TRBD2 matches 13 bases. J lost 5 bases, V lost 3 bases, and 3 bases had no gene match. The CDR3 extends over 15 amino acids. CDR1 and CDR2 (germline): KGHSH, LQKENI. Here the CDR3 DNA reads TGTGCCAGCTCACCGACTAGCGGGAGGTTTGAGACCCAGTACTTC. Its protein is CASSPTSGRFETQYF.

This clone was picked up a small number of times. The J gene is TRBJ1-4, the V gene TRBV6-5; D is unresolved. This CDR3 is built from 15 residues. Trimming pared 5 bases from V and 7 bases from J, leaving 17 bases between. Germline values: CDR1 MNHEY, CDR2 SVGAGI. The CDR3 sequence: CASSRGRTRGEKLFF. CDR3 nucleotides: TGTGCCAGCAGTCGAGGGAGGACCCGGGGTGAAAAACTGTTTTTT.

J is TRBJ2-1 and V is TRBV5-6; no reliable D call. This CDR3 spans 15 amino acids. The germline CDR1 and CDR2 sequences are SGHDT and YYEEEE. V dropped 2 bases and J dropped 1 base, with 10 bases sitting between them. The CDR3 nucleotides read TGTGCCAGCAGCTTCATGCGGCAGTCCTACAATGAGCAGTTCTTC. Protein sequence: CASSFMRQSYNEQFF.

The rearrangement uses TRBV5-6 and TRBJ1-4; 8 nucleotides match TRBD1. Germline-derived CDR1 and CDR2 are SGHDT and YYEEEE. The CDR3 has 15 amino acids. V lost 0 bases to trimming and J lost 10 bases; unmatched junction nucleotides: 8. The CDR3 here is CASSLDRQGAGKLFF. Here the CDR3 DNA reads TGTGCCAGCAGCTTGGATCGTCAGGGGGCAGGAAAACTGTTTTTT.

The J gene is TRBJ2-5, the V gene TRBV19, with D perhaps matching TRBD1 (6 bases). The V end lost 5 bases, the J end lost 4 bases, and 11 bases lay between the germline ends. The germline V gene has CDR1 LNHDA and CDR2 SQIVND (reference sequence). This CDR3 has 13 amino acids. The CDR3 region is CASSPSRGETQYF. The CDR3 DNA follows: TGTGCCAGTAGTCCAAGCAGGGGAGAGACCCAGTACTTC.

The J gene is TRBJ2-7, the V gene TRBV18; 10 nucleotides align to TRBD1. The CDR3 runs to 14 residues. Trimming removed 3 bases from V and 4 bases from J; junction bases left unmatched: 3. Germline V lookup: CDR1 KGHSH, CDR2 LQKENI. The CDR3 region has the DNA TGTGCCAGCTCACCGGGACAGGGGTTGTACGAGCAGTACTTC. Protein product: CASSPGQGLYEQYF.

Only one count was recorded for this clone. J is TRBJ2-3 and V is TRBV10-3; the match to TRBD2 covers 10 bases. Per germline, CDR1 ENHRY and CDR2 SYGVKD. J lost 2 bases, V lost 4 bases, and 6 bases had no gene match. This CDR3 contains 16 residues. In nucleotides, the CDR3 is TGTGCCATCAGTGTCCGACTAGCGGGTATCACAGATACGCAGTATTTT. This gives the protein CAISVRLAGITDTQYF.

The chain uses TRBV7-8 and TRBJ2-7; possibly TRBD1 for D (7 bases). CDR1 is SGHVS and CDR2 is FQNEAQ in the germline V gene. Trimming shortened V by 5 bases and J by 1 base, and 12 bases separated the two germline ends. This CDR3 region has 14 residues. CDR3 protein: CASSRGTASYEQYF. As DNA, the CDR3 is TGTGCCAGCAGCCGCGGGACAGCATCCTACGAGCAGTACTTC.

This clone was counted a single time. The V gene is TRBV19, the J gene TRBJ1-2, with D perhaps matching TRBD1 (5 bases). The germline V gene encodes CDR1 LNHDA and CDR2 SQIVND (reference sequence). The CDR3 is 13 amino acids. The germline V and J ends were trimmed by 7 bases and 0 bases, with 9 bases remaining between them. The CDR3 region is CASTDRTNYGYTF. CDR3 DNA: TGTGCCAGTACTGACAGAACTAACTATGGCTACACCTTC. The full variable domain, completed using reference TRBV19 and TRBJ1-2, is DGGITQSPKYLFRKEGQNVTLSCEQNLNHDAMYWYRQDPGQGLRLIYYSQIVNDFQKGDIAEGYSVSREKKESFPLTVTSAQKNPTAFYLCASTDRTNYGYTFGSGTRLTVV.

This chain uses TRBV19 with TRBJ2-5; 7 positions match TRBD2. The trim removed 1 base at V and 6 bases at J, leaving 11 bases unmatched. The CDR3 runs 16 residues. Germline CDR1 reads LNHDA; CDR2 reads SQIVND (reference sequence). The CDR3 region is CASSIVGPSGSQTQYF. The CDR3 coding sequence is TGTGCCAGTAGTATAGTAGGGCCTAGCGGTTCCCAGACCCAGTACTTC.

The rearrangement joins TRBV5-1 to TRBJ2-1; 8 nucleotides align to TRBD2. V trimming: 4 bases; J trimming: 10 bases; junction bases outside the gene matches: 19. The CDR3 consists of 17 residues. Germline CDR1 is SGHRS and CDR2 is YFSETQ. The DNA for the CDR3 is TGCGCCAGCAGCCCCTGGGCAGCGGCTAAGCGGGAGAGGGAGCAGTTCTTC. Its protein product is CASSPWAAAKREREQFF.